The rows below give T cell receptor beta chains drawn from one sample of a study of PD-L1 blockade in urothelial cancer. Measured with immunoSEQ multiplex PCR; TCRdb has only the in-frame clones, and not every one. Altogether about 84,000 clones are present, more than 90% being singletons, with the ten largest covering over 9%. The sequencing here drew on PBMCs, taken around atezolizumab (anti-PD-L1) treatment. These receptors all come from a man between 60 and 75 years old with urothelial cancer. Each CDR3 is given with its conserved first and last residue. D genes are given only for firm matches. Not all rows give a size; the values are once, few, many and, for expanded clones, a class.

CDR3 DNA: TGTGCCAGCAGCAGAGGAGTAACGGGAGCTTCCGGGGAGCTGTTTTTT
CDR3 protein: CASSRGVTGASGELFF
clone size: -
J gene: TRBJ2-2
V gene: TRBV7-2
D gene: -

CDR3 DNA: TGTGCCAGCAGCTCGACTAGCGGCAGCACAGATACGCAGTATTTT
CDR3 protein: CASSSTSGSTDTQYF
clone size: -
J gene: TRBJ2-3
V gene: TRBV5-4
D gene: TRBD2

CDR3 DNA: TGTGCCTGGAGTTACACAGATACGCAGTATTTT
CDR3 protein: CAWSYTDTQYF
clone size: once
J gene: TRBJ2-3
V gene: TRBV30
D gene: -

CDR3 DNA: TGTGCCAGCAGCTTAGTAAGCGGGACCACCTACAATGAGCAGTTCTTC
CDR3 protein: CASSLVSGTTYNEQFF
clone size: -
J gene: TRBJ2-1
V gene: TRBV7-2
D gene: TRBD2

CDR3 DNA: TGTGCCAGTAGGGAGACAGATTATAGCAATCAGCCCCAGCATTTT
CDR3 protein: CASRETDYSNQPQHF
clone size: -
J gene: TRBJ1-5
V gene: TRBV19
D gene: -

CDR3 DNA: TGTGCCAGCAGTTCAGAACTAGGAAGAGACACCGGGGAGCTGTTTTTT
CDR3 protein: CASSSELGRDTGELFF
clone size: -
J gene: TRBJ2-2
V gene: TRBV2
D gene: -

CDR3 DNA: TGTGCCAGCAGCCGACTTAGCGGGGGCTACCAAGAGACCCAGTACTTC
CDR3 protein: CASSRLSGGYQETQYF
clone size: -
J gene: TRBJ2-5
V gene: TRBV4-2
D gene: TRBD2

CDR3 DNA: TGTGCCAGCAGCTCGACACAGGCGGGGGGGCCGCGGAGGAATCAGCCCCAGCATTTT
CDR3 protein: CASSSTQAGGPRRNQPQHF
clone size: -
J gene: TRBJ1-5
V gene: TRBV11-2
D gene: -

CDR3 DNA: TGTGCCAGCAGTGAGGGGACAGGGTACGAGCAGTACTTC
CDR3 protein: CASSEGTGYEQYF
clone size: few
J gene: TRBJ2-7
V gene: TRBV2
D gene: TRBD1

CDR3 DNA: TGTGCCAGCTCACCACAATTCGTCAGCTCCTACGAGCAGTACTTC
CDR3 protein: CASSPQFVSSYEQYF
clone size: once
J gene: TRBJ2-7
V gene: TRBV18
D gene: -

CDR3 DNA: TGTGCCAGCAGCTCGTATACAGGGTGCCAAGAGACCCAGTACTTC
CDR3 protein: CASSSYTGCQETQYF
clone size: -
J gene: TRBJ2-5
V gene: TRBV12-1
D gene: -

CDR3 DNA: TGTGCCAGCAGCCCGATTCGCGGGCCCAGCACAGATACGCAGTATTTT
CDR3 protein: CASSPIRGPSTDTQYF
clone size: -
J gene: TRBJ2-3
V gene: TRBV7-9
D gene: -

CDR3 DNA: TGTGCCAGCAGCCACGACAATTCGTGGGAAAAACTGTTTTTT
CDR3 protein: CASSHDNSWEKLFF
clone size: -
J gene: TRBJ1-4
V gene: TRBV7-9
D gene: -

CDR3 DNA: TGTGCCAGCACGGTTGAAGTCGGTTCACCCCTCCACTTT
CDR3 protein: CASTVEVGSPLHF
clone size: once
J gene: TRBJ1-6
V gene: TRBV2
D gene: -

CDR3 DNA: TGTGCCAGCACCAAACAGGGGGCGCAGACCCAGTACTTC
CDR3 protein: CASTKQGAQTQYF
clone size: once
J gene: TRBJ2-5
V gene: TRBV5-5
D gene: TRBD1

CDR3 DNA: TGCGCCAGCAGCCAAGATCTCGGGGTTAGCGACACTGAAGCTTTCTTT
CDR3 protein: CASSQDLGVSDTEAFF
clone size: -
J gene: TRBJ1-1
V gene: TRBV4-3
D gene: -

CDR3 DNA: TGCGCCAGCAGCCCCGGGACTAGCGGATACAATGAGCAGTTCTTC
CDR3 protein: CASSPGTSGYNEQFF
clone size: -
J gene: TRBJ2-1
V gene: TRBV4-1
D gene: TRBD2

CDR3 DNA: TGTGCCAGCAGCGTAGTGGGACAGTTCCAAGAGACCCAGTACTTC
CDR3 protein: CASSVVGQFQETQYF
clone size: -
J gene: TRBJ2-5
V gene: TRBV9
D gene: TRBD1

CDR3 DNA: TGTGCCAGCAGCTTAGGTTTGGACAGTAAAGCTTTCTTT
CDR3 protein: CASSLGLDSKAFF
clone size: -
J gene: TRBJ1-1
V gene: TRBV11-3
D gene: -

CDR3 DNA: TGTGCCATCAGTAGAGATTTTTCCTACGAGCAGTACTTC
CDR3 protein: CAISRDFSYEQYF
clone size: once
J gene: TRBJ2-7
V gene: TRBV10-3
D gene: -

CDR3 DNA: TGTGCCAGCGCCGGACTAGTATTTGGCACAGATACGCAGTATTTT
CDR3 protein: CASAGLVFGTDTQYF
clone size: -
J gene: TRBJ2-3
V gene: TRBV6-6
D gene: TRBD2

CDR3 DNA: TGCAGCGTTGAACAGGGGTTTCGAGAGACCCAGTACTTC
CDR3 protein: CSVEQGFRETQYF
clone size: -
J gene: TRBJ2-5
V gene: TRBV29-1
D gene: -

CDR3 DNA: TGTGCCAGCAGCTTGACAGGGGTGAACACTGAAGCTTTCTTT
CDR3 protein: CASSLTGVNTEAFF
clone size: -
J gene: TRBJ1-1
V gene: TRBV5-6
D gene: TRBD1

CDR3 DNA: TGTGCCAGCAGCCAACTAGCGGGAACGCAGTATTTT
CDR3 protein: CASSQLAGTQYF
clone size: -
J gene: TRBJ2-3
V gene: TRBV7-8
D gene: TRBD2

CDR3 DNA: TGCGCCAGCAGCGACATTGGCTTCAGGGGGCCCAACACCGGGGAGCTGTTTTTT
CDR3 protein: CASSDIGFRGPNTGELFF
clone size: -
J gene: TRBJ2-2
V gene: TRBV5-1
D gene: TRBD1

CDR3 DNA: TGTGCCAGCAGTTTAGTGGCAGGATCTGAAGCTTTCTTT
CDR3 protein: CASSLVAGSEAFF
clone size: -
J gene: TRBJ1-1
V gene: TRBV28
D gene: -

CDR3 DNA: TGTGCCAGCAGTTACAGGGACACTGAAGCTTTCTTT
CDR3 protein: CASSYRDTEAFF
clone size: -
J gene: TRBJ1-1
V gene: TRBV7-9
D gene: -

CDR3 DNA: TGCGCCAGCAGCCGGACTCTCAGGGAGACCCAGTACTTC
CDR3 protein: CASSRTLRETQYF
clone size: -
J gene: TRBJ2-5
V gene: TRBV4-3
D gene: -